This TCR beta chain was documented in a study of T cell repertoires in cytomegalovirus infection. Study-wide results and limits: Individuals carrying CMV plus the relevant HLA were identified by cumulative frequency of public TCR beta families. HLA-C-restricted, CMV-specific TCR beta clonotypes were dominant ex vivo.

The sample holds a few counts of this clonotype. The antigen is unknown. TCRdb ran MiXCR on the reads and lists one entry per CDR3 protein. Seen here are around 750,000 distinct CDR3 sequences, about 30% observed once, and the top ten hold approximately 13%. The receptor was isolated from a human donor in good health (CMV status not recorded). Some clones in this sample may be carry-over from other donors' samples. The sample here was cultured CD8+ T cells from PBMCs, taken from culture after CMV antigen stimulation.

The DNA for the CDR3 is TGTGCCAGCACCCAACTAGCCTACAGCCAAGAGACCCAGTACTTC. Encoded protein: CASTQLAYSQETQYF. J is TRBJ2-5 and V is TRBV2; tentative D call: TRBD2 (6 bases). Germline V gene lookup returns CDR1 SNHLY and CDR2 FYNNEI. The ends were cut back, 7 bases at V and 1 base at J, with 16 bases in the middle. The CDR3 covers 15 residues.